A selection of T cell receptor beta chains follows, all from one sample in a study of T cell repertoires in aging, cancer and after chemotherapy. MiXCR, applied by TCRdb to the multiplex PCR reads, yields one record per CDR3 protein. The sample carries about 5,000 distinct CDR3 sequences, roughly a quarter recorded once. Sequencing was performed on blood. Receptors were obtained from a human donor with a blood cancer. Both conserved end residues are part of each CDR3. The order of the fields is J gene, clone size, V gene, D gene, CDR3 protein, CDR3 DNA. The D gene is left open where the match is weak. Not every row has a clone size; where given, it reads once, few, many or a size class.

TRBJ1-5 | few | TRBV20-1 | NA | CSAREVAGSQPQHF | TGCAGTGCTAGAGAGGTGGCGGGATCCCAGCCCCAGCATTTT
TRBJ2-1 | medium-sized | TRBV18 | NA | CASSLGEDNEQFF | TGTGCCAGCTCGTTGGGGGAGGACAATGAGCAGTTCTTC
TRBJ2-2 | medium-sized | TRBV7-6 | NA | CAIREFHNTGELFF | TGTGCCATACGGGAGTTCCATAACACCGGGGAGCTGTTTTTT
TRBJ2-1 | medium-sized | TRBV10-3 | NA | CAISESDTPRAHEQFF | TGTGCCATCAGTGAGTCCGACACTCCGCGAGCCCATGAGCAGTTCTTC
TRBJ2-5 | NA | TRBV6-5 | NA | CASSRGGQETQYF | TGTGCCAGCAGTAGAGGAGGGCAAGAGACCCAGTACTTC
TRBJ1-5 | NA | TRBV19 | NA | CASSETIRSNQPQHF | TGTGCCAGTAGTGAAACCATTCGGAGCAATCAGCCCCAGCATTTT
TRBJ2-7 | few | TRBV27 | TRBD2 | CASKPPASGRLEQYF | TGTGCCAGCAAACCCCCGGCTAGCGGGAGACTCGAGCAGTACTTC
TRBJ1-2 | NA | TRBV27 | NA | CASSSQGSYGYTF | TGTGCCAGCAGTTCCCAAGGAAGCTATGGCTACACCTTC
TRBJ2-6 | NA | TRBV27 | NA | CASSPRSGANVLTF | TGTGCCAGCAGTCCCCGGTCTGGGGCCAACGTCCTGACTTTC
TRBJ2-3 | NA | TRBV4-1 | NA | CASSQGRGSDTDTQYF | TGCGCCAGCAGCCAGGGCCGGGGCAGTGACACAGATACGCAGTATTTT
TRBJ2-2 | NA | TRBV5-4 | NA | CASSLLDSTGELFF | TGTGCCAGCAGCTTACTCGACAGTACCGGGGAGCTGTTTTTT
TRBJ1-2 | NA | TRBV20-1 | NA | CSASPRGGDYGYTF | TGCAGTGCCTCGCCGCGGGGAGGGGACTATGGCTACACCTTC
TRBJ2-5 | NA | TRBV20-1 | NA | CSARDLRGRETQYF | TGCAGTGCTAGAGACTTAAGGGGGAGAGAGACCCAGTACTTC
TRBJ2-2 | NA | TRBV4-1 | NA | CASSQERTLITGELFF | TGCGCCAGCAGCCAAGAGCGGACACTTATCACCGGGGAGCTGTTTTTT
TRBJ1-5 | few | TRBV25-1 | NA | CASSEMDGHQPQHF | TGTGCCAGCAGTGAAATGGATGGGCATCAGCCCCAGCATTTT
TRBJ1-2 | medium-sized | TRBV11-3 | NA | CASRDSQGSPGYTF | TGTGCCAGCAGGGATTCACAGGGTTCCCCCGGCTACACCTTC
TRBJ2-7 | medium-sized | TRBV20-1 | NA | CSAGDTYEQYF | TGCAGTGCTGGAGACACCTACGAGCAGTACTTC
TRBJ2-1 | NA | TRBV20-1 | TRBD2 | CSAPRLAGAYNEQFF | TGCAGTGCTCCCCGACTAGCGGGGGCCTACAATGAGCAGTTCTTC
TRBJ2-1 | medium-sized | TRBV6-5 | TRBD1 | CATGQGGAGGYNEQFF | TGTGCCACCGGACAGGGGGGTGCAGGTGGTTACAATGAGCAGTTCTTC
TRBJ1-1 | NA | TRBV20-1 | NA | CSARGVRMNTEAFF | TGCAGTGCTAGGGGGGTCAGAATGAACACTGAAGCTTTCTTT
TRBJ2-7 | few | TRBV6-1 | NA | CAYGGDLYEQYF | TGTGCTTATGGTGGGGATCTCTACGAGCAGTACTTC